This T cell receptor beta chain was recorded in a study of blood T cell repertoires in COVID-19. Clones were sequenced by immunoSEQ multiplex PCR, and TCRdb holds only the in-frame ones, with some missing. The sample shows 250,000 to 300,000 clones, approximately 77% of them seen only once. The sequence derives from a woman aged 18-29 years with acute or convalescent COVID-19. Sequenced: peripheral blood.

In DNA, the CDR3 is TGCAGCGCGACTAGCGGGAGTACTTACGAGCAGTACTTC. Translation: CSATSGSTYEQYF. The chain has TRBV29-1 and TRBJ2-7; TRBD2 agrees at 12 bases. V lost 7 bases and J lost 4; bases outside the gene matches: 5. Looked up from germline, CDR1 is SQVTM and CDR2 is ANQGSEA. The length of the CDR3 is 13 residues.